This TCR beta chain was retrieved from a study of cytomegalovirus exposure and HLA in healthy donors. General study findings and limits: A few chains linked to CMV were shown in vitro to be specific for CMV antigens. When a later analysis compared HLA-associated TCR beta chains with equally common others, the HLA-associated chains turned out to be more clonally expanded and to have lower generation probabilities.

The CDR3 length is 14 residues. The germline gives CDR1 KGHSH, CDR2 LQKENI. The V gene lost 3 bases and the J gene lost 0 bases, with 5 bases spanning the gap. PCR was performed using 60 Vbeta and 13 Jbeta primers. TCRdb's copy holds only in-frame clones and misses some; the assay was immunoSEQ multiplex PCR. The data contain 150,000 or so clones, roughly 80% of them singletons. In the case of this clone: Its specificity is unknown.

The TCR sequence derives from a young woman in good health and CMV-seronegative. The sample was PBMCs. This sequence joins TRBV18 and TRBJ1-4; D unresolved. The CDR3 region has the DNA TGTGCCAGCTCACCTGAGTCAACTAATGAAAAACTGTTTTTT. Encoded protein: CASSPESTNEKLFF.